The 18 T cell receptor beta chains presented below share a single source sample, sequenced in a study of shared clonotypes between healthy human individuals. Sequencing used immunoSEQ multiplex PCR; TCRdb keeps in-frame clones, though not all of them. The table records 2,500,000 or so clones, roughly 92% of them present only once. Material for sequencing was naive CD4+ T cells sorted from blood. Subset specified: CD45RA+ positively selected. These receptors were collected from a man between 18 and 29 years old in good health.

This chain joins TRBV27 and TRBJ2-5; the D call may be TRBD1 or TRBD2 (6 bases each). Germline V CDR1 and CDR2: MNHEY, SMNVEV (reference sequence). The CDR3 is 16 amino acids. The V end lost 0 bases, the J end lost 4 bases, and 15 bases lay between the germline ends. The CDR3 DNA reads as TGTGCCAGCAGTTTATCGGGGTCCAGGGGAGGAGAGACCCAGTACTTC. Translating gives CASSLSGSRGGETQYF.

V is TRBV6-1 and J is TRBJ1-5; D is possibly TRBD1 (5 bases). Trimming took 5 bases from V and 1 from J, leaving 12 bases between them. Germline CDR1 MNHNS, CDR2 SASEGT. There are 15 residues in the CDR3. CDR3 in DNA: TGTGCCAGCAGTTGGGGCACGATCAGCAATCAGCCCCAGCATTTT. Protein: CASSWGTISNQPQHF.

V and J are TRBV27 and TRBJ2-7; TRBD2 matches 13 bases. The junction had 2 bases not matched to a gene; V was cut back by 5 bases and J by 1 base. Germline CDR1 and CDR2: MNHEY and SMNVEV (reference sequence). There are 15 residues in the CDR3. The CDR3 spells CASSRLAGGSYEQYF. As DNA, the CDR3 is TGTGCCAGCAGTAGACTAGCGGGAGGTTCCTACGAGCAGTACTTC.

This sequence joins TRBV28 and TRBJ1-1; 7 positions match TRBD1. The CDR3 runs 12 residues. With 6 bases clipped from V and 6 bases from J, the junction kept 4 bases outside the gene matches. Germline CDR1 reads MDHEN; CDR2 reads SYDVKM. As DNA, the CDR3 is TGTGCCAGCAGGATTGGACAGGCTGAAGCTTTCTTT. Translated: CASRIGQAEAFF.

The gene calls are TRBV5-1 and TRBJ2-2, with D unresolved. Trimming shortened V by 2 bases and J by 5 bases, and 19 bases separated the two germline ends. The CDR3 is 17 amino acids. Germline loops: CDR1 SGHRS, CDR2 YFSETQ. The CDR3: CASSFGETNRETGELFF. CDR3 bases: TGCGCCAGCAGCTTTGGCGAAACCAATCGAGAGACCGGGGAGCTGTTTTTT.

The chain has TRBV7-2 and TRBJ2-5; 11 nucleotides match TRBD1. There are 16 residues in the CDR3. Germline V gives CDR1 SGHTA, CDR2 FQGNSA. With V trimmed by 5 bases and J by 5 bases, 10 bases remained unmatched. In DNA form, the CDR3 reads TGTGCCAGCAGCCTCAGGACAGGGGGCGGTGGGGAGACCCAGTACTTC. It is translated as CASSLRTGGGGETQYF. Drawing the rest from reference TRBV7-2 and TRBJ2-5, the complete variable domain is GAGVSQSPSNKVTEKGKDVELRCDPISGHTALYWYRQSLGQGLEFLIYFQGNSAPDKSGLPSDRFSAERTGGSVSTLTIQRTQQEDSAVYLCASSLRTGGGGETQYFGPGTRLLVL.

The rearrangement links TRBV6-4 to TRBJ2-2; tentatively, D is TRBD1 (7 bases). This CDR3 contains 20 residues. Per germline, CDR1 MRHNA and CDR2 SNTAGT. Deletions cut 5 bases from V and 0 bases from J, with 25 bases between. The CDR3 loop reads CASSRDLRGLSISNTGELFF. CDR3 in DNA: TGTGCCAGCAGTAGGGACTTGAGGGGGCTTTCAATATCGAACACCGGGGAGCTGTTTTTT.

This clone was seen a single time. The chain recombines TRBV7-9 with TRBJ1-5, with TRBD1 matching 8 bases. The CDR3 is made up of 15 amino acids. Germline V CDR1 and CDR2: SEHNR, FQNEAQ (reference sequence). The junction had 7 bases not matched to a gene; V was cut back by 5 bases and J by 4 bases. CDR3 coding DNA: TGTGCCAGCAGCACGACAGGGGTTCGTAATCAGCCCCAGCATTTT. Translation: CASSTTGVRNQPQHF.

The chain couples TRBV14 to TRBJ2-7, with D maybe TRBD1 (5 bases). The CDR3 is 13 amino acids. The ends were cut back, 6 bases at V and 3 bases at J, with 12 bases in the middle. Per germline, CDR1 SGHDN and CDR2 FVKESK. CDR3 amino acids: CASSKGKSYEQYF. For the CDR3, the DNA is TGTGCCAGCAGTAAGGGGAAAAGCTACGAGCAGTACTTC.

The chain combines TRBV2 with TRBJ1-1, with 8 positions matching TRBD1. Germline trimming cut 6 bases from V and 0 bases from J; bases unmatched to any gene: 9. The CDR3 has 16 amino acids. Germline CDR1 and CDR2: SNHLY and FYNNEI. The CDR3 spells CASRKGPGGVNTEAFF. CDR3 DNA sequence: TGTGCCAGCAGGAAGGGGCCAGGGGGCGTGAACACTGAAGCTTTCTTT.

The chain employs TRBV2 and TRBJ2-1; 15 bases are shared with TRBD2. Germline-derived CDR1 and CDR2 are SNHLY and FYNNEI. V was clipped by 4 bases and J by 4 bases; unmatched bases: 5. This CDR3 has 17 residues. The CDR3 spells CASSVGLAGGLYNEQFF. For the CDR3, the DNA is TGTGCCAGCAGTGTGGGACTAGCGGGAGGCTTATACAATGAGCAGTTCTTC.

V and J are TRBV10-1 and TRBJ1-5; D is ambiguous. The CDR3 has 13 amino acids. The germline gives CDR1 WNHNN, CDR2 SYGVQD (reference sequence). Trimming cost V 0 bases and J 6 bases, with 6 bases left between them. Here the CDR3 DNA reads TGCGCCAGCAGTGAGTCAGCGGGTCAGCCCCAGCATTTT. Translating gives CASSESAGQPQHF.

In nucleotides, the CDR3 is TGCGCCAGCAGCCAAGATAGGCCATACAATGAGCAGTTCTTC. As protein: CASSQDRPYNEQFF. The chain combines TRBV4-3 with TRBJ2-1, with D unresolved. This CDR3 has 14 amino acids. Germline V gives CDR1 LGHNA, CDR2 YSLEER. V lost 0 bases, J lost 4 bases, and 7 bases lay in between.

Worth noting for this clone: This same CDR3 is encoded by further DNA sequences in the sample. As DNA, the CDR3 is TGTGCCAGCTCACCACCGGTTACAGATACGCAGTATTTT. It specifies CASSPPVTDTQYF. The chain carries TRBV18 and TRBJ2-3; D is unresolved. The V end lost 0 bases, the J end lost 3 bases, and 4 bases lay between the germline ends. From germline, CDR1 is KGHSH and CDR2 LQKENI. The CDR3 loop spans 13 amino acids.

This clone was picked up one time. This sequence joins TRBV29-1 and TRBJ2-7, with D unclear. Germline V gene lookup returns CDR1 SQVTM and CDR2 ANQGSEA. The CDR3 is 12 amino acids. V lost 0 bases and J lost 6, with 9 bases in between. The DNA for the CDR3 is TGCAGCGTTGAAGACCGGCCGAGCGAGCAGTACTTC. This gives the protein CSVEDRPSEQYF.

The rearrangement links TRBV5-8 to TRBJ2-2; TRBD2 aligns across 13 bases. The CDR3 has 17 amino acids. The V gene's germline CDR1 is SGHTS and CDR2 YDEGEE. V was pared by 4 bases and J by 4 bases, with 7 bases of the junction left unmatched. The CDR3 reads CASSTGLAGAGTGELFF. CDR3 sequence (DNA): TGTGCCAGCAGCACAGGACTAGCGGGAGCCGGCACCGGGGAGCTGTTTTTT.

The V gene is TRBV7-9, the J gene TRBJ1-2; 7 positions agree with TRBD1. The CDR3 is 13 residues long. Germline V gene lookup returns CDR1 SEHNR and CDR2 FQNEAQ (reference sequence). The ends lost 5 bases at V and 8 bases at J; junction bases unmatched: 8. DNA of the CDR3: TGTGCCAGCAGCGCAGACAGGGATCGGGGCTACACCTTC. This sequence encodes CASSADRDRGYTF.

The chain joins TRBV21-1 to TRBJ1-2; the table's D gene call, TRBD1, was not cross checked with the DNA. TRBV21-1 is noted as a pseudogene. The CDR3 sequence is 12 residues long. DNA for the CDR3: TGTGCCAGCATCCCCCGACAGCATGGCTACACCTTC. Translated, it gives CASIPRQHGYTF.